These 11 T cell receptor beta chains were sequenced from one sample in a study of cytomegalovirus exposure and HLA in healthy donors. PCR used 60 Vbeta primers and 13 Jbeta primers. Generated by immunoSEQ multiplex PCR, the TCRdb table keeps only in-frame clones and is missing some. The sample holds about 93,000 clones, around 84% seen once. Sequences were obtained from PBMCs. The receptors stem from a woman in her thirties or forties in good health and CMV-seronegative.

The V gene is TRBV19, the J gene TRBJ1-1, with TRBD1 identical over 10 bases. The CDR3 length is 17 residues. Germline loops: CDR1 LNHDA, CDR2 SQIVND (reference sequence). J was trimmed by 2 bases and V by 5 bases; bases with no gene match: 11. The CDR3 DNA is TGTGCCAGTAGTTTCCGACAGGGGGCTACCCTTAACACTGAAGCTTTCTTT. Translation gives CASSFRQGATLNTEAFF.

The gene calls are TRBV9 and TRBJ1-2; no definite D call. Germline CDR1 reads SGDLS; CDR2 reads YYNGEE. The CDR3 totals 12 residues. Trimming left V 6 bases short and J 3 bases short, with 9 bases between. The CDR3 here is CASMRRDYGYTF. DNA for the CDR3: TGTGCCAGCATGAGGCGGGACTATGGCTACACCTTC.

The rearrangement uses TRBV27 and TRBJ1-2; 9 bases line up with TRBD1. The CDR3 extends over 16 amino acids. The V segment lost 6 bases and the J segment 0 bases; nucleotides outside the gene matches: 8. Germline CDR1 MNHEY, CDR2 SMNVEV (reference sequence). CDR3 nucleotide sequence: TGTGCCAGCAGAGGGGACAGGGAGCTAGCTAACTATGGCTACACCTTC. Translated: CASRGDRELANYGYTF.

The chain joins TRBV6-5 to TRBJ2-7; TRBD1 might be the D (6 bases). The germline V and J ends were trimmed by 8 bases and 0 bases, with 11 bases remaining between them. The germline V gene has CDR1 MNHEY and CDR2 SVGAGI. The CDR3 covers 13 residues. The DNA of the CDR3 is TGTGCCAGCGGAAACAGGGCCTCCTACGAGCAGTACTTC. Its protein product is CASGNRASYEQYF.

This rearrangement joins TRBV21-1 to TRBJ1-2; the table gives TRBD1 as D, unverified against the DNA. TRBV21-1 is a documented pseudogene. There are 15 residues in the CDR3. CDR3 coding DNA: TGTGCCAGCAGGCCTGGACAGGGGGTGAACTATGGCTACACCTTC. It encodes CASRPGQGVNYGYTF.

J is TRBJ2-7 and V is TRBV28, with a tentative D call TRBD1 (7 bases). Looked up from germline, CDR1 is MDHEN and CDR2 is SYDVKM. This CDR3 is 16 amino acids long. Between the trimmed V and J ends, which lost 2 bases and 0 bases, there was a span of 14 bases. The chain's CDR3 is CASSLSRRDSSYEQYF. CDR3 coding DNA: TGTGCCAGCAGTTTAAGTAGGCGGGACAGCTCCTACGAGCAGTACTTC. The variable domain in full, with the rest retrieved from reference TRBV28 and TRBJ2-7, is DVKVTQSSRYLVKRTGEKVFLECVQDMDHENMFWYRQDPGLGLRLIYFSYDVKMKEKGDIPEGYSVSREKKERFSLILESASTNQTSMYLCASSLSRRDSSYEQYFGPGTRLTVT.

This chain connects TRBV7-3 to TRBJ2-1; 12 positions match TRBD2. V was pared by 3 bases and J by 9 bases, with 3 bases of the junction left unmatched. The CDR3 is made up of 14 amino acids. Per germline, CDR1 SGHTA and CDR2 FQGTGA. Here the CDR3 reads CASSLTSGRGEQFF. CDR3 sequence (DNA): TGTGCCAGCAGCTTGACTAGCGGGAGAGGTGAGCAGTTCTTC. Full variable domain (missing parts from reference TRBV7-3 and TRBJ2-1): GAGVSQTPSNKVTEKGKYVELRCDPISGHTALYWYRQSLGQGPEFLIYFQGTGAADDSGLPNDRFFAVRPEGSVSTLKIQRTERGDSAVYLCASSLTSGRGEQFFGPGTRLTVL.

The genes are TRBV6-1 and TRBJ2-5; perhaps TRBD2 as D (6 bases). The J call may not be correct, given that the DNA end is closer to TRBJ2-7. Germline V CDR1 and CDR2: MNHNS, SASEGT. The CDR3 totals 14 residues. The CDR3 spells CASSAFSGRGEQYF. Here the CDR3 DNA reads TGTGCCAGCAGCGCCTTTTCAGGGCGGGGCGAGCAGTACTTC.

The chain employs TRBV27 and TRBJ2-1; TRBD2 is a possible D gene (5 bases). V dropped 6 bases and J dropped 4 bases, with 19 bases sitting between them. The germline gives CDR1 MNHEY, CDR2 SMNVEV (reference sequence). CDR3 length: 16 residues. The CDR3 DNA is TGTGCCAGCAGGAGACGACTTGGAGGCGCGTACAATGAGCAGTTCTTC. This translates into CASRRRLGGAYNEQFF.

The genes are TRBV27 and TRBJ1-1, with a tentative D call TRBD1 (6 bases). The CDR3 sequence is 15 residues long. With 3 bases removed from V and 5 bases from J, the gap between germline ends came to 16 bases. Looked up from germline, CDR1 is MNHEY and CDR2 is SMNVEV (reference sequence). The CDR3 here is CASSFSGQGITEAFF. In DNA, the CDR3 is TGTGCCAGCAGTTTTTCTGGGCAGGGGATAACTGAAGCTTTCTTT.

V is TRBV11-2 and J is TRBJ2-1; TRBD2 matches 13 bases. The ends lost 6 bases at V and 6 bases at J; junction bases unmatched: 8. CDR1 and CDR2 (germline): SGHAT, FQNNGV. The CDR3 is 16 residues long. CDR3 sequence: CASRQGLAGEINEQFF. CDR3 coding DNA: TGTGCCAGCAGACAAGGACTAGCGGGAGAAATCAATGAGCAGTTCTTC.